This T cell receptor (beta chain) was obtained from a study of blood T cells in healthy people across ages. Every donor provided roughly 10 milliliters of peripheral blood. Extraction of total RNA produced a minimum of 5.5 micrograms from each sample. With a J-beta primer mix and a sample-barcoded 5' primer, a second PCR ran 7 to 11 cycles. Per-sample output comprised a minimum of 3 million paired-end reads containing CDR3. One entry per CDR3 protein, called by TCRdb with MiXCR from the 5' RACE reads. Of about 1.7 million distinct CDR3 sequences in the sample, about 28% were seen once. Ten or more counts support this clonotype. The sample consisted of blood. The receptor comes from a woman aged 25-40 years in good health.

CDR3 sequence reads: CASSRGRLDAYEQYF. In DNA form, the CDR3 reads TGTGCCAGCAGTCGAGGACGCCTAGATGCTTACGAGCAGTACTTC. This chain connects TRBV11-1 to TRBJ2-7, with D unresolved. Germline V gene sequence: CDR1 SGHAT, CDR2 FQDESV (reference sequence). The CDR3 loop spans 15 amino acids. Trimming shortened V by 6 bases and J by 4 bases, and 19 bases separated the two germline ends.